This TCR beta chain emerged from a study of identical twins. Germline lookup yields CDR1 LGHDT and CDR2 YNNKEL (reference sequence). The V segment lost 2 bases and the J segment 6 bases; nucleotides outside the gene matches: 5. This CDR3 has 14 amino acids. Many counts were recorded for this clonotype. Via MiXCR, TCRdb re-called the 5' RACE reads, giving one row per CDR3 protein. The data show around 370,000 distinct CDR3 sequences, roughly 10% seen once. The V and J genes are TRBV3-1 and TRBJ2-5; 8 positions match TRBD2. This receptor was taken from a woman between 45 and 60 years old in good health. The sequenced sample was naive T cells sorted from blood. The CDR3: CASSQLAGPKTQYF. CDR3 nucleotides: TGTGCCAGCAGCCAACTAGCGGGTCCCAAGACCCAGTACTTC.